This T cell receptor (beta chain) was captured in a study of T-cell reconstitution after alpha-beta-depleted transplantation in children. The authors prepared the TCRbeta library with unique molecular identifiers. TCRdb fed the PCR reads into MiXCR, producing one record per CDR3 protein. The table shows more than 250,000 distinct CDR3 sequences, with almost 10% occurring only once. The CDR3 totals 15 residues. CDR1 is SGHAT and CDR2 is FQNNGV in the germline V gene. V was clipped by 6 bases and J by 7 bases, with 22 bases between them. The sequence derives from a human donor who donated a stem cell graft to a child with SCID. The J gene is TRBJ2-7, the V gene TRBV11-2; D might be TRBD2 (6 bases). This sample comprised PBMCs from the stem cell graft donor, obtained from the stem cell graft. CDR3 protein: CASRTSSHPPREQYF. In DNA, the CDR3 is TGTGCCAGCAGAACTAGCTCCCACCCCCCGAGGGAGCAGTACTTC.